The entry below describes one TCR beta chain. What this receptor recognizes is not known. The sample holds no much larger clone one base away, and base qualities are not on file. The data are from a study of blood T cell repertoires in COVID-19 (dated by TCRdb to 2018 to 2021). Regarding the complete study: Collaborator samples came from the United States, Italy and Spain and covered acute and convalescent phases of COVID-19. The prospective study material was composed of cDNA or gDNA derived from T cells, B-cell-depleted T cells, or PBMCs. The dataset comprised deeply sampled blood TCRbeta repertoires from subjects exposed to, actively infected with, or recovered from COVID-19. A freely available public database, intended as a resource for researchers studying the immune response to SARS-CoV-2, is where the repertoires were released. Samples came from the ongoing ImmuneRACE study (first 160 participants) plus 1,254 subjects from 6 global collaborators. A de-identified subject ID, COVID-19 status, age in years and sex were almost always included in the sample metadata. HLA class I and class II types, where available, came from metadata supplied by the sample provider rather than from assay-based typing.

The immunoSEQ Assay, a bias-controlled multiplex PCR, was used to amplify TCRbeta CDR3 regions from genomic DNA. In the original analysis: The number of nucleated cells in each sample was estimated by amplification of reference gene primers within the assay. To quantify the absolute abundance of each unique TCRbeta CDR3 rearrangement, sequence reads were collapsed and filtered. For each sample, productive Simpson clonality was calculated by taking the square root of Simpson's diversity index across productive rearrangements. This is the immuneACCESS table as TCRdb keeps it, with only in-frame sequences that have V and J called. A part of the clones is gone; compared with another copy, unresolved V genes explain less than half, and the rest is unexplained. D and trimming come from the DNA, and the V and J calls and clone size come from that table. This sample gives under 130,000 clones in total; 85% to 90% of them show up just once. In total, the top ten clones hold around 4% of the sample.

The junction shows trimming of 10 bases on V and 4 bases on J, and the gene matches do not reach 28 bases of it. The CDR3 runs 21 amino acids, cysteine and phenylalanine included. Only the CDR3 part of the read is kept: 63 bases, read in frame from the first base. The germline V gene yields WSHSY for CDR1 and SAAADI for CDR2. Each collaborating institution followed its own protocols to collect whole blood in K2EDTA tubes. For TCRbeta analysis, collaborator samples were shipped as frozen whole blood, as isolated PBMCs, or as DNA extracted from either sample type. What the study reported, not specific to this receptor: Clinical and demographic metadata were provided uncurated, with the amount varying by source and participant.

The chain employs TRBV10-2 and TRBJ2-7, with 13 middle bases fitting TRBD2. The clonotype comes from a man in his fifties or sixties with acute or convalescent COVID-19. The sample taken for sequencing was peripheral blood. The encoded CDR3 is CATEGSGKLAGGPYRYYEQYF. The nucleotide sequence reads TGCGCCACCGAAGGGAGCGGAAAACTAGCGGGAGGGCCGTACCGCTATTACGAGCAGTACTTC.